The 31 T cell receptor beta chains below come from one sample, sequenced in a study of cytomegalovirus exposure and HLA in healthy donors. The study ran its PCR with 60 Vbeta and 13 Jbeta primers. Clones were read by immunoSEQ multiplex PCR, and TCRdb kept only the in-frame ones, dropping some. The sample records 100,000 to 150,000 clones, 81% being singletons. The sample was PBMCs. The receptors stem from a man younger than 30 in good health and CMV-seropositive.

The V call is TRBV27, the J call TRBJ2-3, with 8 bases aligning to TRBD1. V lost 0 bases and J lost 4; bases outside the gene matches: 6. This CDR3 spans 16 amino acids. Looked up from germline, CDR1 is MNHEY and CDR2 is SMNVEV (reference sequence). The CDR3, as DNA: TGTGCCAGCAGTTTATCGGCCAGGGGGCAGGCAGATACGCAGTATTTT. Translated, it gives CASSLSARGQADTQYF.

The chain joins TRBV27 to TRBJ2-7, with 8 bases lining up with TRBD2. The V and J ends lost 2 bases and 6 bases, in that order; junction bases with no gene match: 3. The CDR3 runs to 13 residues. Germline lookup yields CDR1 MNHEY and CDR2 SMNVEV (reference sequence). For the CDR3, the DNA is TGTGCCAGCAGTTTAGGACTAGCCCGCGAGCAGTACTTC. Protein: CASSLGLAREQYF.

The chain carries TRBV6-1 and TRBJ2-2; TRBD1 matches at 7 bases. CDR3 size: 12 residues. The V gene's germline CDR1 is MNHNS and CDR2 SASEGT. V lost 7 bases to trimming and J lost 6 bases; unmatched junction nucleotides: 2. CDR3 in amino acids: CASTQGAGELFF. For the CDR3, the DNA is TGTGCCAGCACTCAGGGGGCCGGGGAGCTGTTTTTT.

The chain has TRBV5-4 and TRBJ2-3; 9 nucleotides line up with TRBD1. The CDR3 has 16 amino acids. CDR1 SGHNT and CDR2 YYREEE come from the germline V gene (reference sequence). V lost 4 bases to trimming and J lost 4 bases; unmatched junction nucleotides: 10. CDR3 DNA sequence: TGTGCCAGCAGCGAAATCCGGGACAGGGTTGCAGATACGCAGTATTTT. Its protein product is CASSEIRDRVADTQYF.

This clone was counted a few times. V usage is TRBV19 and J usage is TRBJ1-1; 7 bases line up with TRBD1. This CDR3 is built from 14 residues. Per germline, CDR1 LNHDA and CDR2 SQIVND (reference sequence). Losses at the gene ends were 1 base for V and 5 bases for J; bases not matched to a gene: 4. The CDR3 coding sequence is TGTGCCAGTAGTATAGTACAGGGGCGAACTGAAGCTTTCTTT. It translates to CASSIVQGRTEAFF. Supplemented by reference TRBV19 and TRBJ1-1, the full variable domain reads DGGITQSPKYLFRKEGQNVTLSCEQNLNHDAMYWYRQDPGQGLRLIYYSQIVNDFQKGDIAEGYSVSREKKESFPLTVTSAQKNPTAFYLCASSIVQGRTEAFFGQGTRLTVV.

This chain connects TRBV7-2 to TRBJ1-1; D remains unclear. The germline V and J ends were trimmed by 3 bases and 0 bases, with 11 bases remaining between them. This CDR3 spans 15 amino acids. Per the germline V gene, CDR1 is SGHTA and CDR2 is FQGNSA. CDR3 DNA sequence: TGTGCCAGCAGCTTTTTTCAGTCGTTGAACACTGAAGCTTTCTTT. It encodes CASSFFQSLNTEAFF.

The CDR3 DNA sequence: TGTGCCAGCAGGGACAGACAGGGAGACCACAATGAGCAGTTCTTC. The encoded protein is CASRDRQGDHNEQFF. The chain is built from TRBV2 and TRBJ2-1, with 7 bases aligning to TRBD1. The CDR3 has 15 residues. Trimming removed 6 bases from V and 5 bases from J; junction bases left unmatched: 10. Germline values: CDR1 SNHLY, CDR2 FYNNEI.

The chain links TRBV18 to TRBJ1-1; a weak D match, TRBD1 (6 bases). With 4 bases removed from V and 3 bases from J, the gap between germline ends came to 18 bases. The germline CDR1 and CDR2 sequences are KGHSH and LQKENI. The CDR3 has 16 residues. The DNA of the CDR3 is TGTGCCAGCTCACAATCGATCATGTCAGGGGACACTGAAGCTTTCTTT. Protein: CASSQSIMSGDTEAFF.

This chain joins TRBV4-3 and TRBJ1-4, with 7 bases that match TRBD1. V lost 0 bases, J lost 4 bases, and 8 bases stayed unmatched. Per the germline V gene, CDR1 is LGHNA and CDR2 is YSLEER. This CDR3 contains 17 residues. CDR3 bases: TGCGCCAGCAGCCAAGAGACAGGGTTGGGCATTAATGAAAAACTGTTTTTT. As protein: CASSQETGLGINEKLFF.

The V call is TRBV6-5, the J call TRBJ2-7; D may be TRBD2 (6 bases). This CDR3 is built from 14 residues. Per germline, CDR1 MNHEY and CDR2 SVGAGI. The germline V and J ends were trimmed by 0 bases and 2 bases, with 8 bases remaining between them. The chain's CDR3 is CASSYSEGTYEQYF. Written as DNA, the CDR3 is TGTGCCAGCAGTTACTCGGAGGGGACCTACGAGCAGTACTTC.

J is TRBJ1-1 and V is TRBV5-4; 7 positions match TRBD1. The CDR3 contains 15 residues. With V trimmed by 4 bases and J by 1 base, 7 bases remained unmatched. Germline V lookup: CDR1 SGHNT, CDR2 YYREEE (reference sequence). CDR3 sequence: CASSQRQGSNTEAFF. CDR3 DNA sequence: TGTGCCAGCAGCCAGAGACAGGGATCGAACACTGAAGCTTTCTTT.

The rearrangement links TRBV6-1 to TRBJ2-5; D perhaps matches TRBD1 (6 bases). V lost 8 bases and J lost 3, with 19 bases in between. Germline values: CDR1 MNHNS, CDR2 SASEGT. The CDR3 has 15 residues. The CDR3 sequence is CASDSSQGMEETQYF. The CDR3 nucleotides are TGTGCCAGCGATTCAAGTCAGGGGATGGAAGAGACCCAGTACTTC.

V is TRBV7-9 and J is TRBJ2-3, with TRBD1 matching over 7 bases. The CDR3 is 16 amino acids. The germline V gene has CDR1 SEHNR and CDR2 FQNEAQ (reference sequence). Trimming cost V 4 bases and J 0 bases; bases outside gene matches: 7. The DNA for the CDR3 is TGTGCCAGCAGCTCGACACAGGGGAAAAGCACAGATACGCAGTATTTT. Its translation: CASSSTQGKSTDTQYF.

CDR3 sequence (DNA): TGTGCCTCCGGACCCAGGGTCTCTGGAAACACCATATATTTT. Encoded protein: CASGPRVSGNTIYF. The V and J genes are TRBV30 and TRBJ1-3, with a tentative D call TRBD1 (5 bases). Looked up from germline, CDR1 is GTSNPN and CDR2 is SVGIG (reference sequence). V was cut by 7 bases and J by 0 bases, with 13 bases left in between. CDR3 length: 14 amino acids.

This chain links TRBV7-6 with TRBJ2-3; the D gene is possibly TRBD1 (6 bases). The germline gives CDR1 SGHVS, CDR2 FNYEAQ. V was shortened by 5 bases and J by 3 bases, with 12 bases between the two germline ends. The CDR3 spans 14 residues. The CDR3 spells CASSPRGFTDTQYF. DNA of the CDR3: TGTGCCAGCAGCCCCAGGGGTTTTACAGATACGCAGTATTTT. The whole variable domain, remainder taken from reference TRBV7-6 and TRBJ2-3, is GAGVSQSPRYKVTKRGQDVALRCDPISGHVSLYWYRQALGQGPEFLTYFNYEAQQDKSGLPNDRFSAERPEGSISTLTIQRTEQRDSAMYRCASSPRGFTDTQYFGPGTRLTVL.

The gene calls are TRBV27 and TRBJ2-1; 10 nucleotides agree with TRBD2. CDR1 and CDR2 (germline): MNHEY, SMNVEV (reference sequence). The CDR3 contains 18 residues. V lost 5 bases, J lost 2 bases, and 12 bases stayed unmatched. CDR3 loop: CASSHLAIAGGTYNEQFF. CDR3 DNA sequence: TGTGCCAGCAGTCACCTGGCCATAGCGGGAGGAACCTACAATGAGCAGTTCTTC.

The rearrangement links TRBV15 to TRBJ1-4; 7 bases are shared with TRBD1. The germline CDR1 and CDR2 sequences are LNHNV and YYDKDF (reference sequence). The CDR3 has 17 amino acids. The junction had 10 bases not matched to a gene; V was cut back by 6 bases and J by 0 bases. The CDR3 region is CATSSGTAFSTNEKLFF. The CDR3 DNA reads TGTGCCACCAGTAGCGGGACAGCTTTTTCAACTAATGAAAAACTGTTTTTT. The full variable domain, rest sourced from reference TRBV15 and TRBJ1-4, is DAMVIQNPRYQVTQFGKPVTLSCSQTLNHNVMYWYQQKSSQAPKLLFHYYDKDFNNEADTPDNFQSRRPNTSFCFLDIRSPGLGDTAMYLCATSSGTAFSTNEKLFFGSGTQLSVL.

The chain has TRBV4-1 and TRBJ2-3; a weak D match, TRBD1 (6 bases). The V gene lost 4 bases and the J gene lost 8 bases, with 16 bases spanning the gap. The CDR3 runs 14 residues. The germline V gene has CDR1 MGHRA and CDR2 YSYEKL. The CDR3 loop reads CASSLPRDKSTQYF. The CDR3 nucleotides read TGCGCCAGCAGCCTTCCCCGGGACAAAAGTACGCAGTATTTT.

The chain recombines TRBV30 with TRBJ1-3; D is undetermined. The CDR3 totals 17 residues. The ends were cut back, 1 base at V and 4 bases at J, with 20 bases in the middle. CDR1 and CDR2 from the germline V gene are GTSNPN and SVGIG (reference sequence). CDR3 in DNA: TGTGCCTGGAGTGCCGTCCCCAGGCGCAAAGAGGGAAACACCATATATTTT. Amino acids: CAWSAVPRRKEGNTIYF.

This CDR3 reads CASKRSIQETQYF. The CDR3 coding sequence is TGCGCCAGCAAGAGGAGTATCCAAGAGACCCAGTACTTC. The V call is TRBV5-1, the J call TRBJ2-5; unclear D gene. CDR1 is SGHRS and CDR2 is YFSETQ in the germline V gene. Trimming shortened V by 6 bases and J by 1 base, and 10 bases separated the two germline ends. The CDR3 is 13 residues long.

J is TRBJ1-2 and V is TRBV9, with TRBD1 matching 12 bases. With V trimmed by 0 bases and J by 4 bases, 4 bases remained unmatched. The CDR3 length is 16 residues. Germline V gives CDR1 SGDLS, CDR2 YYNGEE. CDR3 residues: CASSVGGTGGIYGYTF. The CDR3 DNA reads as TGTGCCAGCAGCGTAGGGGGGACAGGGGGCATCTATGGCTACACCTTC.

CDR3 in DNA: TGTGCCAGCAGCCCCCTATTGGCGGTCGGCACTGAAGCTTTCTTT. Protein product: CASSPLLAVGTEAFF. V is TRBV9 and J is TRBJ1-1; D not resolved. Deletions cut 4 bases from V and 4 bases from J, with 17 bases between. The CDR3 is 15 residues long. Germline loops: CDR1 SGDLS, CDR2 YYNGEE.

V gene TRBV5-6 combines with J gene TRBJ1-2; D is undetermined. V was trimmed by 4 bases and J by 3 bases, leaving 16 bases between them. Germline V gene lookup returns CDR1 SGHDT and CDR2 YYEEEE. This CDR3 has 15 amino acids. The CDR3 spells CASSRGSEPYYGYTF. The CDR3 DNA reads TGTGCCAGCAGCCGCGGGTCAGAACCCTACTATGGCTACACCTTC. The variable domain in full, with the rest retrieved from reference TRBV5-6 and TRBJ1-2, is DAGVTQSPTHLIKTRGQQVTLRCSPKSGHDTVSWYQQALGQGPQFIFQYYEEEERQRGNFPDRFSGHQFPNYSSELNVNALLLGDSALYLCASSRGSEPYYGYTFGSGTRLTVV.

The genes are TRBV2 and TRBJ2-5; D unresolved. Trimming cost V 0 bases and J 2 bases, with 7 bases left between them. There are 14 residues in the CDR3. The germline V gene encodes CDR1 SNHLY and CDR2 FYNNEI. In DNA, the CDR3 is TGTGCCAGCAGTGAAGCATCAGTACAAGAGACCCAGTACTTC. As protein: CASSEASVQETQYF. Full variable domain (missing parts from reference TRBV2 and TRBJ2-5): EPEVTQTPSHQVTQMGQEVILRCVPISNHLYFYWYRQILGQKVEFLVSFYNNEISEKSEIFDDQFSVERPDGSNFTLKIRSTKLEDSAMYFCASSEASVQETQYFGPGTRLLVL.

The chain uses TRBV6-1 and TRBJ1-1; possible D gene TRBD1, 6 bases. V gave up 2 bases and J gave up 3 bases, with 22 bases separating them. Germline lookup yields CDR1 MNHNS and CDR2 SASEGT. CDR3 length: 18 residues. The CDR3: CASSERGHLDPLYTEAFF. DNA of the CDR3: TGTGCCAGCAGTGAAAGGGGACACTTGGACCCCCTTTACACTGAAGCTTTCTTT.

This chain connects TRBV27 to TRBJ2-2; D unclear. CDR3 size: 13 residues. Deletions cut 3 bases from V and 5 bases from J, with 7 bases between. Germline loops: CDR1 MNHEY, CDR2 SMNVEV (reference sequence). CDR3 protein: CASSFGITGELFF. CDR3 nucleotide sequence: TGTGCCAGCAGTTTCGGTATAACCGGGGAGCTGTTTTTT.

The rearrangement links TRBV10-3 to TRBJ1-4; possible D gene TRBD1, 5 bases. The CDR3 has 12 amino acids. The germline V gene encodes CDR1 ENHRY and CDR2 SYGVKD. Trimming left V 10 bases short and J 6 bases short, with 12 bases between. The CDR3 protein is CASNSGDEKLFF. DNA of the CDR3: TGTGCCAGCAACTCGGGGGATGAAAAACTGTTTTTT.

This clone was observed a handful of times. The J gene is TRBJ2-3, the V gene TRBV11-2; TRBD2 is a possible D gene (7 bases). V dropped 1 base and J dropped 3 bases, with 20 bases sitting between them. Germline CDR1 SGHAT, CDR2 FQNNGV. There are 18 residues in the CDR3. The CDR3 loop reads CASSLVGASGRETDTQYF. CDR3 bases: TGTGCCAGCAGCTTAGTGGGGGCTAGCGGAAGAGAGACAGATACGCAGTATTTT. The whole variable domain, remainder taken from reference TRBV11-2 and TRBJ2-3, is EAGVAQSPRYKIIEKRQSVAFWCNPISGHATLYWYQQILGQGPKLLIQFQNNGVVDDSQLPKDRFSAERLKGVDSTLKIQPAKLEDSAVYLCASSLVGASGRETDTQYFGPGTRLTVL.

This clone came up once. The gene calls are TRBV2 and TRBJ1-1; the D gene is possibly TRBD1 (6 bases). CDR1 and CDR2 from the germline V gene are SNHLY and FYNNEI. The CDR3 sequence is 15 residues long. Trimming left V 2 bases short and J 0 bases short, with 10 bases between. This chain's CDR3 is CASSERGHLNTEAFF. CDR3 DNA: TGTGCCAGCAGTGAAAGGGGACACTTGAACACTGAAGCTTTCTTT.

The rearrangement joins TRBV29-1 to TRBJ1-1; D unresolved. Germline V gene lookup returns CDR1 SQVTM and CDR2 ANQGSEA. This CDR3 comprises 14 residues. The germline V and J ends were trimmed by 3 bases and 1 base, with 12 bases remaining between them. CDR3 loop: CSVDMPRSNTEAFF. The CDR3, as DNA: TGCAGCGTTGATATGCCCAGATCGAACACTGAAGCTTTCTTT.

V gene TRBV6-1 combines with J gene TRBJ2-1; TRBD2 aligns across 7 bases. This CDR3 has 15 amino acids. Germline V gives CDR1 MNHNS, CDR2 SASEGT. V trimming: 1 base; J trimming: 6 bases; junction bases outside the gene matches: 6. The DNA of the CDR3 is TGTGCCAGCAGTGAAGAACTAGCGAGCTCCAATGAGCAGTTCTTC. Protein: CASSEELASSNEQFF.